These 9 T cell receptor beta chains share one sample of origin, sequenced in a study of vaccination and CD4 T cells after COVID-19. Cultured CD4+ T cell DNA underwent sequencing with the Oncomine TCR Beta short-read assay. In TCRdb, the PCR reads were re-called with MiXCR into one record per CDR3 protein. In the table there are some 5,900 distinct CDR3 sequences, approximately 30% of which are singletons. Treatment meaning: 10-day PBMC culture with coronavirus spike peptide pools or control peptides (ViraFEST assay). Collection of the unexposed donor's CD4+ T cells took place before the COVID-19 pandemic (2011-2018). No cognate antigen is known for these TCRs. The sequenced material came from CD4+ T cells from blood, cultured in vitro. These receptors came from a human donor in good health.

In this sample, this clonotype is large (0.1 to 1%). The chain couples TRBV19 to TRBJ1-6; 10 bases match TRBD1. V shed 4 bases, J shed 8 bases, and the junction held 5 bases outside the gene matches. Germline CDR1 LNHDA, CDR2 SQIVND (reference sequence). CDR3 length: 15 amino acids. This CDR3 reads CASSTRQGAYSPLHF. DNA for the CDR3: TGTGCCAGTAGTACGAGACAGGGGGCATATTCACCCCTCCACTTT. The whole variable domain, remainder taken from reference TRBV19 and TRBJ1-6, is DGGITQSPKYLFRKEGQNVTLSCEQNLNHDAMYWYRQDPGQGLRLIYYSQIVNDFQKGDIAEGYSVSREKKESFPLTVTSAQKNPTAFYLCASSTRQGAYSPLHFGNGTRLTVT.

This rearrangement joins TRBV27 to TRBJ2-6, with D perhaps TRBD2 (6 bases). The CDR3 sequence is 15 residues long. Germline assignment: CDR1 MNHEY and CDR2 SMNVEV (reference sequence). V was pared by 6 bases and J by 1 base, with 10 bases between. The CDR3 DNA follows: TGTGCCAGCAGCAACGGGGGATCTGGGGCCAACGTCCTGACTTTC. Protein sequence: CASSNGGSGANVLTF. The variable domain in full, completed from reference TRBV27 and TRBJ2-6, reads EAQVTQNPRYLITVTGKKLTVTCSQNMNHEYMSWYRQDPGLGLRQIYYSMNVEVTDKGDVPEGYKVSRKEKRNFPLILESPSPNQTSLYFCASSNGGSGANVLTFGAGSRLTVL.

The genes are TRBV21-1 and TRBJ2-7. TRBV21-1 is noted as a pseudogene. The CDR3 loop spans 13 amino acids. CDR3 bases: TGTGCCAGCAGCACCCGACACCTCTCCGAGCAGTACTTC. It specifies CASSTRHLSEQYF.

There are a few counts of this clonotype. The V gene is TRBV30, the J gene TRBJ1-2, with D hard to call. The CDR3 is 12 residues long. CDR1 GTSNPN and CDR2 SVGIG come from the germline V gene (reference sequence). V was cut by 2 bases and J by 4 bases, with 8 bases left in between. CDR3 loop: CAWSRQSYGYTF. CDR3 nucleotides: TGTGCCTGGAGTCGTCAGTCCTATGGCTACACCTTC.

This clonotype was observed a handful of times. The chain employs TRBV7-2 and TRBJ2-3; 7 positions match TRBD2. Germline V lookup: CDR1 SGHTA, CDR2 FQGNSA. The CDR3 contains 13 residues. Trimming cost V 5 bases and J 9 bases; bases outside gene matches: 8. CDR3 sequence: CASSPVRGVTQYF. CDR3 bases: TGTGCCAGCAGCCCAGTCCGGGGGGTCACGCAGTATTTT.

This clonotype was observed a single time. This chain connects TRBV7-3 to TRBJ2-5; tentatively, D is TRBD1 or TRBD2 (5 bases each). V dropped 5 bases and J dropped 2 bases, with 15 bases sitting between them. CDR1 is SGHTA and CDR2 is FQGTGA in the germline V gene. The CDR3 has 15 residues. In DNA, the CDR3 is TGTGCCAGCAGCGTCCCCGGGACGTATCAAGAGACCCAGTACTTC. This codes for CASSVPGTYQETQYF.

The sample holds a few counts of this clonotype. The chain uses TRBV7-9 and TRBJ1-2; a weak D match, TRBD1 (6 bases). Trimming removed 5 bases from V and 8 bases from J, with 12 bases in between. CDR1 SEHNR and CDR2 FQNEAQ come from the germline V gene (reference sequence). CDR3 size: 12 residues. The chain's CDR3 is CASSPTGDGYTF. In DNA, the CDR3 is TGTGCCAGCAGCCCGACAGGTGACGGCTACACCTTC.

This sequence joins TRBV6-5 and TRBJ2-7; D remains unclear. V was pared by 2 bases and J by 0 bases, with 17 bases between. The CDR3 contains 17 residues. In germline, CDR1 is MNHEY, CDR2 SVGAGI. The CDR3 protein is CASSYPPGRLSSYEQYF. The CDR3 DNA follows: TGTGCCAGCAGTTACCCACCGGGCCGTCTTAGCTCCTACGAGCAGTACTTC.

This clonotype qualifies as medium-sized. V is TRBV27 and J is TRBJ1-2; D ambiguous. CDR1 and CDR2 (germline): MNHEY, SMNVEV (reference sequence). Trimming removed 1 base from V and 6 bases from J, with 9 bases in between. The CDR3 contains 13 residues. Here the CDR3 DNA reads TGTGCCAGCAGTTTATTAGGCATCAATGGCTACACCTTC. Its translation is CASSLLGINGYTF.